This paragraph covers one T cell receptor (beta chain) sequence. Its specific antigen is unknown. Base qualities are not at hand, and no much larger clone is one base apart. CDR1 is given as SGHTA and CDR2 as FQGNSA, both from the germline V gene. Trimming removed 3 bases from V and 13 bases from J, leaving 16 bases between the germline ends. The CDR3 starts with the cysteine, ends with the phenylalanine, and has 13 residues. The read is trimmed to its CDR3 DNA, 39 bases read in frame from base 1. Sequencing took place on an Illumina HiSeq 2500. Quantitative 5'-RACE with molecular barcodes was the method used to prepare the TCR beta libraries. Processing in the source paper ran as follows. A new computational method based on a probabilistic model of VDJ rearrangement was used to identify disease-linked TCR variants. The public reads were quality trimmed at Q25 with fastp and then assembled into clones with MiXCR by TCRdb, keeping productive beta chains. Entries are consolidated by CDR3 protein sequence, retaining the most common genes and DNA. TCRdb, not the original authors, processed these V and J calls. The sample table shows a few hundred thousand distinct CDR3 sequences, and approximately 20% are seen once. The top ten constitute about 16% of the sample.

This specimen comes from a study of CD8 T cells in ankylosing spondylitis (dated by TCRdb to the late 2010s). The study in broad terms: T cell receptor beta repertoires were profiled in healthy donors and ankylosing spondylitis patients so that disease-linked TCR variants could be found. Samples of peripheral blood were taken, and for ankylosing spondylitis patients, synovial fluid was collected as well. The full study cohort comprised about 24 ankylosing spondylitis patients and approximately 100 healthy donors. The investigation overall reported the following: The disease-linked clones showed a CD8+ phenotype and occurred at relatively low frequencies in peripheral blood. Blood from ankylosing spondylitis patients appeared to be characterized by a TCR beta motif composed of about eight highly homologous amino acid variants. The disease-linked clones were reported to be significantly enriched in matched synovial fluid samples from ankylosing spondylitis patients. Some of the motif variants had been reported before in the synovial fluid and blood of reactive arthritis patients, a finding that suggests common disease-initiation mechanisms.

The clonotype was recovered from a male donor with ankylosing spondylitis. The chain employs TRBV7-2 and TRBJ2-1, with the D call tentatively TRBD1 or TRBD2, each fitting 5 bases. Sequenced material: blood, either unsorted or a sorted T cell fraction (not recorded which). The DNA sequence follows: TGTGCCAGCAGCTTGGGACCTGGTTGGGGTCAGTTCTTC. Translated, it reads CASSLGPGWGQFF.